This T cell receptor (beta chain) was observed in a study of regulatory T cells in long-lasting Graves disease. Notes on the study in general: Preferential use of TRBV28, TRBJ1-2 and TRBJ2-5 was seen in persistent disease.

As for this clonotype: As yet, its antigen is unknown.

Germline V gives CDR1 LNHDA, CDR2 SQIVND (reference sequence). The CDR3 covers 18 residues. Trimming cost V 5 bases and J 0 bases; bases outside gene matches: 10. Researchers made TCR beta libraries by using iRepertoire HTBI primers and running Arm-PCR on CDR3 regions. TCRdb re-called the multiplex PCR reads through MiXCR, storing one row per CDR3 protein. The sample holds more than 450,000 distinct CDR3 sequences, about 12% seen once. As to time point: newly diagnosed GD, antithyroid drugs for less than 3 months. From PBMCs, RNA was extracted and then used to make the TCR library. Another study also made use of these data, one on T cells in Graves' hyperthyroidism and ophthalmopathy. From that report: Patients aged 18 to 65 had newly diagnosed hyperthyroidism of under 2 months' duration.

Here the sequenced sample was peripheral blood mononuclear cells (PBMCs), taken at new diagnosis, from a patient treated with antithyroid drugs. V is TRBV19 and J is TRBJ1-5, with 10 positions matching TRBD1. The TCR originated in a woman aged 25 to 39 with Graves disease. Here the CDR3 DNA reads TGTGCCAGTAGTCCTCTGCCGGGACAGGGGCTTAGCAATCAGCCCCAGCATTTT. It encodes CASSPLPGQGLSNQPQHF.